The subject of this entry is one TCR beta chain. The target antigen is unknown. The record originates from a study of long-term antiretroviral therapy in people with HIV. Study findings and constraints: Blood collection from the mid-2000s to the late 2010s possibly occurred under older ART regimens.

The V gene end was trimmed by 3 bases and the J gene end by 4 bases; junction bases not matched to a gene: 6. From germline, CDR1 is LGHNA and CDR2 YSLEER. CDR3 size: 15 residues. Every one of the participants with HIV received treatment in the United States. Until DNA extraction, the samples held between about 0.85-10 million cryopreserved PBMC. immunoSEQ v3.0 was run at survey level. Sequencing of each sample targeted about 35,000-50,000 T-cell genomes. Profiled with immunoSEQ multiplex PCR; TCRdb holds only in-frame clones, not every one. The sample consists of about 17,000 clones, about 91% of them appearing once.

The sequenced sample was unsorted PBMCs, obtained 0.3 years after starting antiretroviral therapy. The sequence was obtained from a man in his 60s with HIV. V and J are TRBV4-3 and TRBJ2-1, with 7 bases aligning to TRBD2. The CDR3, as DNA: TGCGCCAGCAGCCACGACGGGGGACTATACAATGAGCAGTTCTTC. This gives the protein CASSHDGGLYNEQFF.